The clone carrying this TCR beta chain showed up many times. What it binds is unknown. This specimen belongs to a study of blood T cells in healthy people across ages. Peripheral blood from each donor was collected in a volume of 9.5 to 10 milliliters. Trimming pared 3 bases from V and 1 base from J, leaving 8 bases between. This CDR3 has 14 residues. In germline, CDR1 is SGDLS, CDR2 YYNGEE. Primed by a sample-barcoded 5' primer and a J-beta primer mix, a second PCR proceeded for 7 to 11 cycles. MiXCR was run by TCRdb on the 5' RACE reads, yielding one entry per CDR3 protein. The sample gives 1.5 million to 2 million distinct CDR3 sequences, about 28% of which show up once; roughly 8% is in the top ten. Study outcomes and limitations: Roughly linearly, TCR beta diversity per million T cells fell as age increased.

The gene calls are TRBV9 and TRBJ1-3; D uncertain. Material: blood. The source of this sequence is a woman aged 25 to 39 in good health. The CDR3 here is CASSGSASGNTIYF. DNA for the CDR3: TGTGCCAGCAGCGGTTCGGCTTCTGGAAACACCATATATTTT. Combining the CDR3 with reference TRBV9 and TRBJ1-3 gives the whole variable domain DSGVTQTPKHLITATGQRVTLRCSPRSGDLSVYWYQQSLDQGLQFLIQYYNGEERAKGNILERFSAQQFPDLHSELNLSSLELGDSALYFCASSGSASGNTIYFGEGSWLTVV.